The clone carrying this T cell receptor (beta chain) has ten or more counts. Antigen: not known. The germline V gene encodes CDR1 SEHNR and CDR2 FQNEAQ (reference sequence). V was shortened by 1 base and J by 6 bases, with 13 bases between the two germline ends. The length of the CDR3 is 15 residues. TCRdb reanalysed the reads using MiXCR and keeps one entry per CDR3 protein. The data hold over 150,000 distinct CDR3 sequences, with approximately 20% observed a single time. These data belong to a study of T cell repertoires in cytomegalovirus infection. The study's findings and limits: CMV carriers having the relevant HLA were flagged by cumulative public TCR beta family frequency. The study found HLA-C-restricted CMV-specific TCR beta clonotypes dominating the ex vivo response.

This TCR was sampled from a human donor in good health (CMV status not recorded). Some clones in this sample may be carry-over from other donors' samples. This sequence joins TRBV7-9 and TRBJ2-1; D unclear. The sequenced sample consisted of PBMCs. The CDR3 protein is CASSLGIARPNEQFF. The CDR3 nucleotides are TGTGCCAGCAGCTTAGGCATCGCCCGTCCCAATGAGCAGTTCTTC.